This TCR beta chain was sequenced for a study of blood T cells in healthy people across ages. The study's findings and limits: Older age went with lower TCR beta diversity per million T cells, in a roughly linear way.

Remarks on this clonotype: Its antigen is not known.

Donors each provided approximately 9.6 milliliters of peripheral blood. This CDR3 is built from 16 residues. Trimming at V came to 4 bases and at J to 5 bases, leaving 12 bases not matched to a gene. Per germline, CDR1 SGHDT and CDR2 YYEEEE. The use of a sample-barcoded 5' primer and a J-beta primer mix characterized a second PCR of roughly 7 to 11 cycles. Each cDNA was tagged by a template-switch adaptor containing 12 random nucleotides. TCRdb analysed the 5' RACE reads with MiXCR anew, one entry per CDR3 protein. The table records approximately 820,000 distinct CDR3 sequences, 40% to 50% of them present only once.

The chain recombines TRBV5-6 with TRBJ2-3, with 8 bases identical to TRBD2. The sequence derives from a man in his 60s in good health. Material for sequencing was blood. CDR3 nucleotides: TGTGCCAGCAGCACGAATGGACTAGCTTTGGTAGATACGCAGTATTTT. Translation gives CASSTNGLALVDTQYF.